This T cell receptor beta chain was captured in a study of control samples from healthy donors and cancer patients. TCRdb keeps only in-frame clones here, not all; method: immunoSEQ multiplex PCR. The sample has approximately 190,000 clones, and its top ten clones hold under 2.5%. Germline loops: CDR1 LGHDT, CDR2 YNNKEL (reference sequence). V lost 1 base, J lost 5 bases, and 2 bases lay in between. The CDR3 runs to 11 residues. The source material was blood. The receptor was derived from a woman aged 25-40 years in good health. The chain has TRBV3-1 (or the pseudogene TRBV3-2) and TRBJ1-2; no definite D call. CDR3 loop: CASSQGYGYTF. The CDR3 coding sequence is TGTGCCAGCAGCCAAGGTTATGGCTACACCTTC.